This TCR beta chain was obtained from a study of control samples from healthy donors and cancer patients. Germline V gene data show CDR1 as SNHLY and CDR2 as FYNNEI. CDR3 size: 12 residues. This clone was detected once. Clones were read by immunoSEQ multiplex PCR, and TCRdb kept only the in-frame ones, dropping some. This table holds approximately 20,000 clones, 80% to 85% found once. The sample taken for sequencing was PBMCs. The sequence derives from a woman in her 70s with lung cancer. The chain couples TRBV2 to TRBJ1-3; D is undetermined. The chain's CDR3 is CATQISGNTIYF. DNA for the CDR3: TGTGCTACCCAGATCTCTGGAAACACCATATATTTT.